The 25 T cell receptor beta chains in this list originate from one sample, sequenced in a study of human T cells and chemical hapten exposure. Time point defined: healthy volunteer bleed at 6 weeks. Unfractionated whole blood yielded the extracted total RNA. MiXCR, run by TCRdb on the RACE reads, gives a single entry per CDR3 protein. The sample shows 65,000 to 95,000 distinct CDR3 sequences, approximately 8.6% of them seen only once. Material: whole blood. These receptors all come from a female donor in good health. Some clones in this sample may be carry-over from other donors' samples.

In the case of this clonotype: This may stem from a read error, because a much larger clone lies one nucleotide away. Without the conserved terminal phenylalanine or tryptophan, this CDR3 likely stems from a read error. The genes are TRBV18 and TRBJ1-5; D is undetermined. Looked up from germline, CDR1 is KGHSH and CDR2 is LQKENI. This CDR3 contains 11 residues. Trimming left V 3 bases short and J 10 bases short, with 7 bases between. The CDR3 DNA is TGTGCCAGCTCACCGCGTGAACCCCAGCATTCT. Protein product: CASSPREPQHS.

The rearrangement links TRBV10-3 to TRBJ2-6, with 11 bases fitting TRBD1. V was clipped by 6 bases and J by 2 bases; unmatched bases: 3. The CDR3 consists of 16 residues. Per the germline V gene, CDR1 is ENHRY and CDR2 is SYGVKD. The CDR3 DNA sequence: TGTGCCATCAGCGGGACAGGGGGAACTGGGGCCAACGTCCTGACTTTC. Protein sequence: CAISGTGGTGANVLTF.

This clonotype was detected ten times or more. J is TRBJ1-1 and V is TRBV3-1; the D gene is possibly TRBD1 (6 bases). The V and J ends lost 6 bases and 6 bases respectively, with 14 bases between them. The CDR3 consists of 13 residues. Germline CDR1 is LGHDT and CDR2 is YNNKEL (reference sequence). CDR3 nucleotides: TGTGCCAGCAGTTCTATACAGGGCGCTGAAGCTTTCTTT. Amino acids: CASSSIQGAEAFF.

This sequence joins TRBV5-1 and TRBJ2-3; 8 positions match TRBD2. V was pared by 3 bases and J by 4 bases, with 7 bases of the junction left unmatched. The CDR3 is made up of 15 amino acids. Germline V lookup: CDR1 SGHRS, CDR2 YFSETQ. In DNA, the CDR3 is TGCGCCAGCAGCTCCTTTGGACTAGCCGCAGATACGCAGTATTTT. Protein product: CASSSFGLAADTQYF.

Comments on this clonotype: This sequence may be a read error, since a much larger clone differs from it by one base. The V gene is TRBV6-5, the J gene TRBJ2-2, with D tentatively TRBD2 (5 bases). Germline V CDR1 and CDR2: MNHEY, SVGAGI. CDR3 size: 17 residues. The DNA for the CDR3 is TGTGCCAGCAGTTACGTTTTCTCGGAGACGAACACCGGGGAGCTGATTTTT. It yields the protein CASSYVFSETNTGELIF.

This clonotype showed up many times. J is TRBJ2-1 and V is TRBV2; D is possibly TRBD2 (7 bases). V was trimmed by 5 bases and J by 4 bases, leaving 12 bases between them. This CDR3 comprises 14 residues. In germline, CDR1 is SNHLY, CDR2 FYNNEI. This chain's CDR3 is CASSRGALYNEQFF. The CDR3 DNA reads TGTGCCAGCAGTCGGGGGGCCCTTTACAATGAGCAGTTCTTC.

This clonotype was seen more than once but under ten times. The rearrangement joins TRBV29-1 to TRBJ2-2, with D possibly being TRBD2 (5 bases). The CDR3 extends over 15 amino acids. Germline V gene data show CDR1 as SQVTM and CDR2 as ANQGSEA. The V end was cut by 4 bases, the J end by 5 bases, with 17 bases between. CDR3 sequence (DNA): TGCAGCGTTGGGAAACCGGGGAAACTTACCGGGGAGCTGTTTTTT. Protein: CSVGKPGKLTGELFF.

The table lists this clonotype with a few counts. The V gene is TRBV18, the J gene TRBJ2-5; no reliable D call. V was pared by 8 bases and J by 1 base, with 11 bases between. The germline gives CDR1 KGHSH, CDR2 LQKENI. CDR3 length: 13 amino acids. CDR3 nucleotides: TGTGCCAGCAACCCACAGACCCAAGAGACCCAGTACTTC. It specifies CASNPQTQETQYF.

This clonotype was detected only a few times. The genes are TRBV7-2 and TRBJ1-5, with D unclear. CDR1 is SGHTA, CDR2 FQGNSA, per germline. This CDR3 region has 17 residues. Deletions cut 2 bases from V and 3 bases from J, with 17 bases between. The CDR3: CASSLSTVTLSNQPQHF. In DNA form, the CDR3 reads TGTGCCAGCAGCTTATCGACGGTTACCCTATCCAATCAGCCCCAGCATTTT. The full variable domain, rest sourced from reference TRBV7-2 and TRBJ1-5, is GAGVSQSPSNKVTEKGKDVELRCDPISGHTALYWYRQSLGQGLEFLIYFQGNSAPDKSGLPSDRFSAERTGGSVSTLTIQRTQQEDSAVYLCASSLSTVTLSNQPQHFGDGTRLSIL.

This clonotype was found many times. The chain carries TRBV19 and TRBJ1-6, with 7 positions matching TRBD1. The CDR3 loop spans 13 amino acids. The germline gives CDR1 LNHDA, CDR2 SQIVND (reference sequence). Losses at the gene ends were 5 bases for V and 9 bases for J; bases not matched to a gene: 4. The DNA for the CDR3 is TGTGCCAGTAGTGCAAACAGGGGTTCACCCCTCCACTTT. This codes for CASSANRGSPLHF.

At least ten counts were recorded for this clonotype. The genes are TRBV20-1 and TRBJ2-7; possibly TRBD2 for D (7 bases). V was clipped by 5 bases and J by 9 bases, with 23 bases between them. CDR1 DFQATT and CDR2 SNEGSKA come from the germline V gene (reference sequence). The CDR3 spans 14 residues. The CDR3 sequence: CSAHSKGGPLGQYF. The CDR3 DNA sequence: TGCAGTGCTCACTCGAAGGGGGGGCCTCTCGGGCAGTACTTC.

At least ten counts were recorded for this clonotype. The V gene is TRBV28, the J gene TRBJ2-1; D gene uncertain. The germline V gene encodes CDR1 MDHEN and CDR2 SYDVKM. The V end was cut by 7 bases, the J end by 9 bases, with 13 bases between. CDR3 size: 12 residues. In DNA, the CDR3 is TGTGCCAGCACCGCGCCCCCCGGTGAGCAGTTCTTC. Translating gives CASTAPPGEQFF. The variable domain in full, completed from reference TRBV28 and TRBJ2-1, reads DVKVTQSSRYLVKRTGEKVFLECVQDMDHENMFWYRQDPGLGLRLIYFSYDVKMKEKGDIPEGYSVSREKKERFSLILESASTNQTSMYLCASTAPPGEQFFGPGTRLTVL.

This clonotype was detected many times. The chain recombines TRBV10-3 with TRBJ1-1; TRBD1 matches 11 bases. In germline, CDR1 is ENHRY, CDR2 SYGVKD. Trimming at V came to 6 bases and at J to 5 bases, leaving 5 bases not matched to a gene. The CDR3 sequence is 14 residues long. CDR3 sequence reads: CAIRGDRGFTEAFF. CDR3 nucleotide sequence: TGTGCCATCAGGGGGGACAGGGGGTTTACTGAAGCTTTCTTT.

A few counts support this clonotype. DNA of the CDR3: TGCGCCAGCAGCCAAGATCAGTTGGGGCGAGGCTCAGATACGCAGTATTTT. It yields the protein CASSQDQLGRGSDTQYF. J is TRBJ2-3 and V is TRBV4-3; a weak D match, TRBD1 (5 bases). This CDR3 region has 17 residues. Germline V gene sequence: CDR1 LGHNA, CDR2 YSLEER. V gave up 0 bases and J gave up 4 bases, with 17 bases separating them.

This clonotype was detected ten times or more. The J gene is TRBJ1-1, the V gene TRBV29-1; tentatively, D is TRBD1 (5 bases). Per the germline V gene, CDR1 is SQVTM and CDR2 is ANQGSEA. CDR3 length: 14 residues. The V gene lost 0 bases and the J gene lost 0 bases, with 8 bases spanning the gap. The CDR3 loop reads CSVEDGAVNTEAFF. Here the CDR3 DNA reads TGCAGCGTTGAAGACGGGGCTGTGAACACTGAAGCTTTCTTT.

This clonotype was observed at least ten times. V usage is TRBV20-1 and J usage is TRBJ2-3; 9 bases match TRBD2. Per the germline V gene, CDR1 is DFQATT and CDR2 is SNEGSKA (reference sequence). CDR3 length: 13 amino acids. V was clipped by 5 bases and J by 6 bases; unmatched bases: 6. The CDR3 DNA sequence: TGCAGTGCTTCCGCGGGGGGGCGGGATACGCAGTATTTT. Residues: CSASAGGRDTQYF.

This clonotype occurred a few times. V usage is TRBV27 and J usage is TRBJ1-1; D gene uncertain. V was clipped by 10 bases and J by 3 bases, with 21 bases between them. CDR1 and CDR2 (germline): MNHEY, SMNVEV (reference sequence). The CDR3 has 15 residues. The CDR3: CATYPTFPEDTEAFF. The CDR3 region has the DNA TGTGCCACCTATCCTACTTTTCCAGAAGACACTGAAGCTTTCTTT.

This clonotype was seen more than once but under ten times. CDR3: CASSPRGGALLNEQFF. Written as DNA, the CDR3 is TGTGCCAGCAGTCCGCGCGGGGGGGCCCTCCTCAATGAGCAGTTCTTC. V is TRBV12-3 or TRBV12-4 and J is TRBJ2-1, with 9 bases lining up with TRBD2. V lost 5 bases to trimming and J lost 6 bases; unmatched junction nucleotides: 11. The CDR3 spans 16 residues.

The rearrangement joins TRBV21-1 to TRBJ2-7. TRBV21-1 is assigned pseudogene status. The length of the CDR3 is 16 residues. CDR3 sequence: CASSKGVCGRYYEQYF. The CDR3 DNA follows: TGTGCCAGCAGCAAAGGCGTTTGTGGTAGGTACTACGAGCAGTACTTC.

The genes are TRBV2 and TRBJ1-3; no clear D. CDR1 and CDR2 from the germline V gene are SNHLY and FYNNEI. The CDR3 is 12 amino acids. V lost 11 bases to trimming and J lost 5 bases, with 13 bases between them. CDR3 protein: CAAQPVRNTIYF. CDR3 DNA sequence: TGTGCCGCCCAGCCAGTGAGAAACACCATATATTTT.

Many counts were recorded for this clonotype. The V call is TRBV2, the J call TRBJ1-5, with 10 bases lining up with TRBD1. Germline V gene lookup returns CDR1 SNHLY and CDR2 FYNNEI. The CDR3 is made up of 14 amino acids. Unmatched junction bases numbered 6, after V lost 6 bases and J lost 7 bases. The CDR3 sequence: CASRQTGGRQPQHF. CDR3 sequence (DNA): TGTGCCAGCAGGCAGACAGGGGGCCGGCAGCCCCAGCATTTT.

The J gene is TRBJ2-1, the V gene TRBV9; 14 nucleotides agree with TRBD2. The CDR3 has 16 residues. Germline values: CDR1 SGDLS, CDR2 YYNGEE. Trimming took 3 bases from V and 12 from J; bases not matched to a gene: 11. Written as DNA, the CDR3 is TGTGCCAGCAGCGCAACCGGGACTAGCGGGGGTCACGCGCAGTTCTTC. Translating it yields CASSATGTSGGHAQFF.

Ten or more counts support this clonotype. V is TRBV27 and J is TRBJ2-3; either TRBD1 or TRBD2 may supply D (5 bases each). CDR1 is MNHEY, CDR2 SMNVEV, per germline (reference sequence). This CDR3 spans 12 amino acids. Trimming took 5 bases from V and 5 from J, leaving 8 bases between them. The CDR3 here is CASSLGEDTQYF. In DNA, the CDR3 is TGTGCCAGCAGTCTGGGGGAAGATACGCAGTATTTT.

This clonotype was recorded at least ten times. V and J are TRBV12-3 or TRBV12-4 and TRBJ2-1; 13 bases agree with TRBD2. This CDR3 region has 16 residues. J was trimmed by 6 bases and V by 0 bases; bases with no gene match: 2. In DNA, the CDR3 is TGTGCCAGCAGTTTAGCGGGACTAGCGGGGCCCAATGAGCAGTTCTTC. Translated: CASSLAGLAGPNEQFF.

This clonotype was counted between two and nine times. In DNA, the CDR3 is TGTGCCGGTCTGGGGGGCCGTGCCGCAGATACGCAGTATTTT. It encodes CAGLGGRAADTQYF. J is TRBJ2-3 and V is TRBV2; D is possibly TRBD1 or TRBD2 (6 bases each). Trimming cost V 11 bases and J 4 bases, with 19 bases left between them. Germline V lookup: CDR1 SNHLY, CDR2 FYNNEI. The CDR3 has 14 residues.